One sample yielded the 13 T cell receptor beta chains listed below, sequenced in a study of graft-versus-host responses after intestinal transplantation. These receptors lack a known antigen. Measured with immunoSEQ multiplex PCR; TCRdb has only the in-frame clones, and not every one. The sample lists about 93,000 clones, 85% to 95% occurring once. Specimen: unstimulated CD8+ T cells sorted from spleen or lymph node cells, collected before intestinal transplant. Receptors originate from a human donor who received an intestinal transplant.

The chain combines TRBV4-1 with TRBJ2-7; 16 bases map to TRBD2. The CDR3 consists of 20 residues. Germline trimming cut 1 base from V and 0 bases from J; bases unmatched to any gene: 9. Germline CDR1 reads MGHRA; CDR2 reads YSYEKL. The DNA for the CDR3 is TGCGCCAGCAGCCAAGTAAGGGGACTAGCGGGAGGGCCGTACTCCTACGAGCAGTACTTC. It translates to CASSQVRGLAGGPYSYEQYF.

The CDR3 region is CASSRWTSGAYEQYF. CDR3 DNA: TGTGCCAGCAGTCGTTGGACTAGCGGAGCCTACGAGCAGTACTTC. V gene TRBV2 combines with J gene TRBJ2-7; 10 bases match TRBD2. Looked up from germline, CDR1 is SNHLY and CDR2 is FYNNEI. The CDR3 runs to 15 residues. The V gene end was trimmed by 5 bases and the J gene end by 2 bases; junction bases not matched to a gene: 6.

This clone was found once. The V call is TRBV6-4, the J call TRBJ2-5; TRBD1 might be the D (6 bases). The length of the CDR3 is 15 residues. The V end was cut by 2 bases, the J end by 3 bases, with 13 bases between. CDR1 is MRHNA, CDR2 SNTAGT, per germline. CDR3 region: CASSDTIGQKETQYF. In DNA form, the CDR3 reads TGTGCCAGCAGTGACACCATTGGACAGAAAGAGACCCAGTACTTC.

The chain joins TRBV30 to TRBJ2-7, with D possibly being TRBD1 (8 bases). Trimming took 4 bases from V and 5 from J, leaving 15 bases between them. The CDR3 totals 13 residues. Per the germline V gene, CDR1 is GTSNPN and CDR2 is SVGIG (reference sequence). This chain's CDR3 is CAWTGGQANEQYF. As DNA, the CDR3 is TGTGCCTGGACGGGGGGACAGGCAAACGAGCAGTACTTC.

V gene TRBV7-3 combines with J gene TRBJ2-1, with D possibly TRBD2 on 6 matching bases. The CDR3 sequence is 14 residues long. Germline V gene lookup returns CDR1 SGHTA and CDR2 FQGTGA. V was pared by 3 bases and J by 6 bases, with 12 bases between. The CDR3 loop is CASSLLAAANEQFF. CDR3 coding DNA: TGTGCCAGCAGCTTGTTAGCGGCAGCCAATGAGCAGTTCTTC.

The chain is built from TRBV6-1 and TRBJ2-7; D gene unclear. This CDR3 contains 15 residues. The V end lost 0 bases, the J end lost 2 bases, and 11 bases lay between the germline ends. From germline, CDR1 is MNHNS and CDR2 SASEGT. This chain's CDR3 is CASSEASLHTYEQYF. The CDR3 region has the DNA TGTGCCAGCAGTGAAGCCTCCCTCCACACCTACGAGCAGTACTTC.

The genes are TRBV6-1 and TRBJ1-5; 7 bases map to TRBD1. This CDR3 has 16 residues. Trimming cost V 3 bases and J 0 bases; bases outside gene matches: 5. Germline V gene data show CDR1 as MNHNS and CDR2 as SASEGT. The CDR3 nucleotides are TGTGCCAGCAGTGAGACAGGGTTGTATAGCAATCAGCCCCAGCATTTT. It translates to CASSETGLYSNQPQHF.

The chain combines TRBV19 with TRBJ2-1; no clear D gene. In germline, CDR1 is LNHDA, CDR2 SQIVND (reference sequence). This CDR3 comprises 14 residues. Trimming left V 3 bases short and J 0 bases short, with 6 bases between. The CDR3 sequence is CASSMQASYNEQFF. CDR3 DNA sequence: TGTGCCAGTAGTATGCAAGCCTCCTACAATGAGCAGTTCTTC.

CDR3 protein: CASSSTSIDEQFF. The CDR3 region has the DNA TGTGCCAGTAGTAGTACTAGCATCGATGAGCAGTTCTTC. This chain joins TRBV19 and TRBJ2-1; D might be TRBD2 (6 bases). The CDR3 is 13 amino acids. The V gene's germline CDR1 is LNHDA and CDR2 SQIVND (reference sequence). Trimming took off 4 bases at V and 8 bases at J, with 12 bases between the two ends.

The genes are TRBV30 and TRBJ2-7; unclear D gene. The CDR3 totals 13 residues. Germline CDR1 and CDR2: GTSNPN and SVGIG (reference sequence). Trimming took off 8 bases at V and 5 bases at J, with 19 bases between the two ends. The CDR3 nucleotides are TGTGCCCCCATGCGGCGCCCGTTTAACGAGCAGTACTTC. It yields the protein CAPMRRPFNEQYF.

The chain links TRBV6-4 to TRBJ2-7; D possibly corresponds to TRBD1 (5 bases). The V gene lost 2 bases and the J gene lost 6 bases, with 11 bases spanning the gap. Germline V gives CDR1 MRHNA, CDR2 SNTAGT. The CDR3 sequence is 13 residues long. The chain's CDR3 is CASSDEERGEQYF. CDR3 coding DNA: TGTGCCAGCAGTGACGAAGAAAGGGGCGAGCAGTACTTC.

The CDR3 coding sequence is TGTGCCTGGAGTGTAATATTCGGTGACTCCTACGAGCAGTACTTC. Protein: CAWSVIFGDSYEQYF. The chain employs TRBV30 and TRBJ2-7, with D unresolved. Germline V CDR1 and CDR2: GTSNPN, SVGIG (reference sequence). The germline V and J ends were trimmed by 0 bases and 0 bases, with 12 bases remaining between them. CDR3 length: 15 amino acids.

J is TRBJ1-3 and V is TRBV7-6; D might be TRBD1 (5 bases). This CDR3 is 16 amino acids long. In germline, CDR1 is SGHVS, CDR2 FNYEAQ. V lost 0 bases and J 0 bases, leaving 9 bases between the germline ends. For the CDR3, the DNA is TGTGCCAGCAGCTTAGCGGGGGGTTCCTCTGGAAACACCATATATTTT. This codes for CASSLAGGSSGNTIYF.